This section outlines one T cell receptor (beta chain) sequence together with its context. Its antigen is as yet unknown. This CDR3 has 16 amino acids. V trimming: 5 bases; J trimming: 5 bases; junction bases outside the gene matches: 7. Germline V gene data show CDR1 as SEHNR and CDR2 as FQNEAQ (reference sequence). Primers for the PCR totalled 60 Vbeta and 13 Jbeta. TCRdb keeps only in-frame clones here, not all; method: immunoSEQ multiplex PCR. The data contain fewer than 180,000 clones, around 74% of them singletons. The sample comes from a study of cytomegalovirus exposure and HLA in healthy donors. General observations from the study: Most likely, a cluster of highly shared sequence variants arose as a sequencing artifact. Most TCR sequences were uncommon, yet certain public TCRs appeared in many donors. In a later analysis, TCR beta V- and J-gene trimming showed a link to a missense DCLRE1C variant. More clonal expansion characterized HLA-associated TCR beta chains than equally common others in a later analysis.

The origin of this receptor is a man aged 50-60 years in good health and CMV-seropositive. The J gene is TRBJ2-1, the V gene TRBV7-9, with 12 nucleotides matching TRBD2. The sample taken for sequencing was PBMCs. CDR3 region: CASSPIGTSGHNEQFF. Written as DNA, the CDR3 is TGTGCCAGCAGCCCTATCGGGACTAGCGGGCACAATGAGCAGTTCTTC.